The text below deals with one T cell receptor (beta chain). The CDR3 runs 13 residues. V was cut by 2 bases and J by 8 bases, with 12 bases left in between. In germline, CDR1 is SGHAT, CDR2 FQNNGV. The sample comes from a study of blood T cell repertoires in COVID-19. Across the study: Cohort 3 donors counted as recovered after two negative PCRs, clearance, or resolved symptoms.

In assigning cohorts, the study relied on participant-reported clinical history. Sequencing used immunoSEQ multiplex PCR; TCRdb keeps in-frame clones, though not all of them. Found here are some 160,000 clones, roughly 85% of them singletons; the top ten hold around 20%. The rearrangement links TRBV11-2 to TRBJ1-1; the D gene is possibly TRBD1 (5 bases). Source material: PBMCs or T cells enriched from blood (not recorded which). This TCR was recovered from a woman in her 70s in a cohort exposed to, infected with or recovered from COVID-19 (not recorded which). This CDR3 is CASSLPGGGEAFF. The CDR3 coding sequence is TGTGCCAGCAGCTTACCCGGCGGGGGAGAAGCTTTCTTT.